This T cell receptor beta chain was retrieved from a study of blood T cell repertoires in COVID-19. As for the study in general: The analysed material was cDNA or gDNA that came from T cells, B-cell-depleted T cells, or PBMCs.

The CDR3 loop spans 19 amino acids. Germline CDR1 reads SGDLS; CDR2 reads YYNGEE. With V trimmed by 0 bases and J by 2 bases, 11 bases remained unmatched. The assay was immunoSEQ multiplex PCR, and TCRdb's table has in-frame clones only and misses some. The sample lists roughly 250,000 clones; about four fifths were seen once. The specimen sequenced was peripheral blood. This receptor was taken from a man aged 50 to 59 with active or convalescent COVID-19. The chain joins TRBV9 to TRBJ1-3, with 10 nucleotides matching TRBD1. The CDR3 is CASSVALGDRGFTGNTIYF. CDR3 nucleotide sequence: TGTGCCAGCAGCGTAGCTTTGGGGGACAGGGGCTTCACTGGAAACACCATATATTTT.